Listed below are T cell receptor beta chains from one sample, sequenced in a study of blood T cell repertoires in COVID-19. The method was immunoSEQ multiplex PCR; TCRdb's version includes in-frame clones alone and lacks a portion of them. This table has tens of thousands of clones, roughly nine tenths appearing once. Sequencing input: peripheral blood. These TCRs come from a woman aged 45-59 years with active or convalescent COVID-19. The CDR3 runs from the conserved cysteine through the conserved F or W. The order of the fields is D gene, V gene, J gene, clone size, CDR3 DNA, CDR3 protein. The D gene is left open where the match is weak. A row's size may be missing; if present it is once, few, many or a size class.

>TRBD2|TRBV7-3|TRBJ2-2|-
TGTGCCAGCAGCACCGGGACTAGGCCCGCCGGGGAGCTGTTTTTT
CASSTGTRPAGELFF
>-|TRBV18|TRBJ1-6|-
TGTGCCAGCTCACCGGGCCAGTCCTATAATTCACCCCTCCACTTT
CASSPGQSYNSPLHF
>-|TRBV30|TRBJ1-2|-
TGTGCCTGGAGTGAGGGGTGGCGAAATGGCTACACCTTC
CAWSEGWRNGYTF
>-|TRBV7-2|TRBJ2-7|-
TGTGCCAGCAGCTTACGGGTGGGCGAGCAGTACTTC
CASSLRVGEQYF
>-|TRBV5-1|TRBJ2-2|-
TGCGCCAGCAAACCCTTCGGGAGTACCGGGGAGCTGTTTTTT
CASKPFGSTGELFF
>-|TRBV27|TRBJ1-3|once
TGTGCCAGCAGTTCCTCAAACAGCCTTACCATATATTTT
CASSSSNSLTIYF
>-|TRBV7-9|TRBJ2-1|-
TGTGCCAGCAGCTTAGTAGGGGAAAATGAGCAGTTCTTC
CASSLVGENEQFF
>-|TRBV5-1|TRBJ2-3|-
TGCGCCAGCAGCTTGGAGGGGGATACGCAGTATTTT
CASSLEGDTQYF
>TRBD1|TRBV19|TRBJ1-1|few
TGTGCCAGTAGGAGGACAGGGGATACTGAAGCTTTCTTT
CASRRTGDTEAFF
>TRBD1|TRBV6-5|TRBJ2-7|-
TGTGCCAGCACCGGGACAGGGAGCGAGCAGTACTTC
CASTGTGSEQYF
>-|TRBV6-6|TRBJ1-1|few
TGTGCCAGCAGTGGGGCCCCCACTGAAGCTTTCTTT
CASSGAPTEAFF
>TRBD1|TRBV19|TRBJ1-5|once
TGTGCCAGTAGTACGATGACAGGGGGTATGCAGCCCCAGCATTTT
CASSTMTGGMQPQHF
>-|TRBV7-8|TRBJ2-5|once
TGTGCCAGCAGCTTAACGCGGGACCAAGAGACCCAGTACTTC
CASSLTRDQETQYF
>-|TRBV6-1|TRBJ1-2|-
TGTGCCAGCAGTGATGCAGGGTGGGATGGCTACACCTTC
CASSDAGWDGYTF
>TRBD1|TRBV6-5|TRBJ1-2|-
TGTGCCAGCAGACGACAGGGGGCAGATGGCTACACCTTC
CASRRQGADGYTF
>TRBD1|TRBV7-2|TRBJ2-7|-
TGTGCCAGCAGCCCCGACCGGGACAGGAGCTACGAGCAGTACTTC
CASSPDRDRSYEQYF
>TRBD1|TRBV30|TRBJ1-1|-
TGTGCCTGGAGGAGGGGACAGAGGGCTGAAGCTTTCTTT
CAWRRGQRAEAFF
>-|TRBV2|TRBJ1-4|-
TGTGCCAGCAGTGAAGTAAATGAAAAACTGTTTTTT
CASSEVNEKLFF
>-|TRBV27|TRBJ1-4|-
TGTGCCAGCAGTTTATCCAGGGCAACTAATGAAAAACTGTTTTTT
CASSLSRATNEKLFF
>-|TRBV9|TRBJ2-5|-
TGTGCCAGCAGCGTAGGGGGGCAGGTCCAAGAGACCCAGTACTTC
CASSVGGQVQETQYF
>TRBD1|TRBV19|TRBJ1-4|-
TGTGCCAGTAGTATACAGGGGGGCACTAATGAAAAACTGTTTTTT
CASSIQGGTNEKLFF
>TRBD1|TRBV5-6|TRBJ1-1|-
TGTGCCAGCAGCAGTCGACAGGGGTCCGTAGTTGAAGCTTTCTTT
CASSSRQGSVVEAFF
>TRBD2|TRBV9|TRBJ2-7|once
TGTGCCAGCAGCGCCCAAGCGGGGACCTACGAGCAGTACTTC
CASSAQAGTYEQYF
>-|TRBV1|TRBJ1-1|once
TGCACCAGCAGCCAATGCGTCCTAAGAAGCGCGGGATGCACTGAAGCTTTCTTT
CTSSQCVLRSAGCTEAFF
>-|TRBV4-3|TRBJ2-1|few
TGCGCCAGCAGCCAAGGCGGCCGTCGGGTCGTTGAGCAGTTCTTC
CASSQGGRRVVEQFF
>TRBD1|TRBV3-1/TRBV3-2|TRBJ2-6|-
TGTGCCAGCAGCCAATATGGACAGGGGTCCGGGGCCAACGTCCTGACTTTC
CASSQYGQGSGANVLTF
>-|TRBV2|TRBJ2-7|-
TGTGCCAGCAGTGAAGACAGGCCCGGGGAGCAGTACTTC
CASSEDRPGEQYF
>-|TRBV7-2|TRBJ1-2|-
TGTGCCAGCAGCCCCTTAACCCAGGGGAATAGGGACTATGGCTACACCTTC
CASSPLTQGNRDYGYTF
>-|TRBV20-1|TRBJ1-1|-
TGCAGTGGTGAACGGGGAACTGAAGCTTTCTTT
CSGERGTEAFF
>-|TRBV6-5|TRBJ1-3|-
TGTGCCAGCACCTCGGGTTTCTCTGGAAACACCATATATTTT
CASTSGFSGNTIYF
>-|TRBV28|TRBJ1-2|-
TGTGCCAGCCGCCTCCCGGGGGGAGGCTACACCTTC
CASRLPGGGYTF
>TRBD2|TRBV4-2|TRBJ2-7|-
TGTGCCAGCAGCCAAAGGGGAGGGTACGAGCAGTACTTC
CASSQRGGYEQYF
>-|TRBV30|TRBJ2-1|few
TGTGCCTGGAGATTGAGTGGTGCCCTCTCCTACAATGAGCAGTTCTTC
CAWRLSGALSYNEQFF
>TRBD1|TRBV6-5|TRBJ1-5|-
TGTGCCGCTCGCCGAGGACAGGGGGGTCAGCCCCAGCATTTT
CAARRGQGGQPQHF
>-|TRBV6-5|TRBJ1-1|-
TGTGCCAGCAGTTCCCAGGGTACTGAAGCTTTCTTT
CASSSQGTEAFF
>-|TRBV25-1|TRBJ2-7|-
TGTGCCACCTCCCCCCCTTGGGCAGGAAGGTCCTACGAGCAGTACTTC
CATSPPWAGRSYEQYF
>-|TRBV21-1|TRBJ1-3|-
TGTGCCAGCAGCAAGGGCAGGGGGCTAAGAAACACCATATATTTT
CASSKGRGLRNTIYF
>TRBD1|TRBV5-1|TRBJ2-6|once
TGCGCCAGCAGCTTGTTCGGGACAGGGGCAACCTCTGGGGCCAACGTCCTGACTTTC
CASSLFGTGATSGANVLTF
>TRBD2|TRBV7-2|TRBJ2-5|-
TGTGCCAGCAGCTTAACAGCGGGGGCCCAAGAGACCCAGTACTTC
CASSLTAGAQETQYF
>TRBD1|TRBV10-3|TRBJ1-2|-
TGTGCCATCAGTGAGTCTGCGCCGGGACAGGGAGGTGGCTACACCTTC
CAISESAPGQGGGYTF
>-|TRBV5-1|TRBJ2-1|-
TGCGCCAGCAGCTTGGGTCCCTCGGGGGATGAGCAGTTCTTC
CASSLGPSGDEQFF
>-|TRBV3-1/TRBV3-2|TRBJ2-5|-
TGTGCCAGCAGCGCCAACTCGCGGGAGACCCAGTACTTC
CASSANSRETQYF
>-|TRBV2|TRBJ2-4|-
TGTGCCAGCCATTTGCGTTCGGGGGACTCGGCCAAAAACATTCAGTACTTC
CASHLRSGDSAKNIQYF
>TRBD1|TRBV5-1|TRBJ2-2|-
TGCGCCAGCAGCTTGCGGACAGGGTCTTCCGGGGAGCTGTTTTTT
CASSLRTGSSGELFF
>TRBD1|TRBV5-5|TRBJ2-1|-
TGTGCCAGCAGCCCGGGGGACAGGGGTTTGGACAATGAGCAGTTCTTC
CASSPGDRGLDNEQFF